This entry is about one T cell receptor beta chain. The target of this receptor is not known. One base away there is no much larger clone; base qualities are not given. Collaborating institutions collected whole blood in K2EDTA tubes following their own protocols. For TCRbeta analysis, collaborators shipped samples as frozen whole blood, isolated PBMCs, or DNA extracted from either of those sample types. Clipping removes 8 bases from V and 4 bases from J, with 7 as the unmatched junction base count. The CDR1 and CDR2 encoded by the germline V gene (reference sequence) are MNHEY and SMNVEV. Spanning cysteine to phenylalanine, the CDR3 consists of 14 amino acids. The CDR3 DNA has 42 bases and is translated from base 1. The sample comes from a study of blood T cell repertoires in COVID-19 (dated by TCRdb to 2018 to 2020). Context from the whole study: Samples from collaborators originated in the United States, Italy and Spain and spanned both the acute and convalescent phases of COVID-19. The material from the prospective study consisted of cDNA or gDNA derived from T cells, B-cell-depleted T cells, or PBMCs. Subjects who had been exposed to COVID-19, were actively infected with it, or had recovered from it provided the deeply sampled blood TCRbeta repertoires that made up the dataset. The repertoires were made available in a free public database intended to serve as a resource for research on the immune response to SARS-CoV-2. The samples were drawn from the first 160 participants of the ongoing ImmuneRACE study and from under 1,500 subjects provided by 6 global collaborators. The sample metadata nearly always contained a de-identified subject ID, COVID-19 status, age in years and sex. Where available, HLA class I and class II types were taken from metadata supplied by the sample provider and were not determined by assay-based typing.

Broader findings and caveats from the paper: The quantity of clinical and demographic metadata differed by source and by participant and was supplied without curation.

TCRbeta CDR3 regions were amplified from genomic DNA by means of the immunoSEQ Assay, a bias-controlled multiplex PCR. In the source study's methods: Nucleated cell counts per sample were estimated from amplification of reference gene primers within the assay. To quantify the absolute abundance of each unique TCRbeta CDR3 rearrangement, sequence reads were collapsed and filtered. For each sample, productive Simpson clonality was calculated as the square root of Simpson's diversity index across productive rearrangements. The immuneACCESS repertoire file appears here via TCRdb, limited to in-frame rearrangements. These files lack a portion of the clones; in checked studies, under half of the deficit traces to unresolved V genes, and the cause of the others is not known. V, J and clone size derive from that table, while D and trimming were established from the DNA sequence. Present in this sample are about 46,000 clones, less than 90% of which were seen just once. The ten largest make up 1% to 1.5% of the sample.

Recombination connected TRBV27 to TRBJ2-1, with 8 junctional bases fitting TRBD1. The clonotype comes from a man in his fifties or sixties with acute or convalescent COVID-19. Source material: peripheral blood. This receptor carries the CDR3 CASRDRDRYNEQFF. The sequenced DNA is TGTGCCAGCCGCGACCGGGACAGGTACAATGAGCAGTTCTTC.